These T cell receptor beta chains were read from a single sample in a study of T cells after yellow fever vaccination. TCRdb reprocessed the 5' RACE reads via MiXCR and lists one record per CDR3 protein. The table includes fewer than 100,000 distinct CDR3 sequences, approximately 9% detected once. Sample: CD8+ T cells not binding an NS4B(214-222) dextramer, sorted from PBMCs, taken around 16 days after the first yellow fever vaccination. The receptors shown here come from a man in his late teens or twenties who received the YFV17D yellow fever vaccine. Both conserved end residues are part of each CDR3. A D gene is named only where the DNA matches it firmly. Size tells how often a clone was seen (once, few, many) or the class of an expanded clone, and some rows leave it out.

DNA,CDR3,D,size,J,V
TGTGCCAGCAGTCACGGGGACAGGGAAACAACTGAAGCTTTCTTT,CASSHGDRETTEAFF,TRBD1,NA,TRBJ1-1,TRBV7-9
TGCGCCAGCAGTGGGTCTGGACTCCCAGAGACCCAGTACTTC,CASSGSGLPETQYF,NA,NA,TRBJ2-5,TRBV10-2
TGTGCCAGCAGTTACGGGGCAGGCTATAATTCACCCCTCCACTTT,CASSYGAGYNSPLHF,NA,NA,TRBJ1-6,TRBV6-5
TGCGCCAGCAGCTTGGCCTCGGAAACTCATTTTGGGGGCTATGGCTACACCTTC,CASSLASETHFGGYGYTF,NA,NA,TRBJ1-2,TRBV5-1
TGTGCCAGCAGCTTAGTAATGGATTGGGAAGGGAGCACAGATACGCAGTATTTT,CASSLVMDWEGSTDTQYF,NA,NA,TRBJ2-3,TRBV11-2
TGTGCCAGCAGTTACCCTCGACAGGGAGATAGCAATCAGCCCCAGCATTTT,CASSYPRQGDSNQPQHF,TRBD1,NA,TRBJ1-5,TRBV6-5
TGCAGTGCTACCCCCCCACAAGCCCAAGAGACCCAGTACTTC,CSATPPQAQETQYF,NA,few,TRBJ2-5,TRBV20-1
TGTGCCAGCAGCTTATCAGCCGGGAGTGGCACCGGGGAGCTGTTTTTT,CASSLSAGSGTGELFF,NA,many,TRBJ2-2,TRBV7-3
TGTGCCAGCACATGGGGCGCGGACATTCAGTACTTC,CASTWGADIQYF,NA,NA,TRBJ2-4,TRBV5-6
TGTGCCAGCAGCATCGCGGCTAGCGGGGTCAATGAGCAGTTCTTC,CASSIAASGVNEQFF,TRBD2,NA,TRBJ2-1,TRBV7-2
TGTGCCAGCAGCTCAGTGGGACAGGGGGCCAACGAGCAGTACTTC,CASSSVGQGANEQYF,TRBD1,few,TRBJ2-7,TRBV7-9
TGTGCCCGGGACGGGGATAATGGCTACACCTTC,CARDGDNGYTF,NA,NA,TRBJ1-2,TRBV30
TGTGCCACCAGAAGGGAGGACTATGGCTACACCTTC,CATRREDYGYTF,NA,few,TRBJ1-2,TRBV15
TGCGCCAGCAGCCAAGGGATCGAAGAGACCCAGTACTTC,CASSQGIEETQYF,NA,many,TRBJ2-5,TRBV4-3